A selection of T cell receptor beta chains follows, all from one sample in a study of T cell repertoires in cytomegalovirus infection. The antigens of these receptors remain unknown. MiXCR was run by TCRdb on the reads, yielding one entry per CDR3 protein. The repertoire consists of around 900,000 distinct CDR3 sequences, with about a third occurring once and the leading ten covering 13%. The source was cultured CD8+ T cells from PBMCs, collected from culture after CMV antigen stimulation. The receptors here all came from a human donor in good health (CMV status not recorded). Some clones in this sample may be carry-over from other donors' samples. Both conserved end residues are part of each CDR3. Each record gives: clone size, J gene, V gene, D gene, CDR3 protein, CDR3 DNA. D genes are given only for firm matches. Size values are once, few and many counts, or a class for expanded clones, and some rows have none.

clone size: few; J gene: TRBJ2-5; V gene: TRBV28; D gene: .; CDR3 protein: CASSFPPQGLEETQYF; CDR3 DNA: TGTGCCAGCAGTTTTCCCCCGCAGGGATTGGAAGAGACCCAGTACTTC
clone size: many; J gene: TRBJ2-2; V gene: TRBV7-9; D gene: .; CDR3 protein: CASSLAQGPTGELFF; CDR3 DNA: TGTGCCAGCAGCTTGGCTCAGGGGCCCACCGGGGAGCTGTTTTTT
clone size: .; J gene: TRBJ2-5; V gene: TRBV7-9; D gene: .; CDR3 protein: CANSIRETQYF; CDR3 DNA: TGTGCCAACAGCATCCGAGAGACCCAGTACTTC
clone size: few; J gene: TRBJ2-3; V gene: TRBV10-1; D gene: TRBD2; CDR3 protein: CASSESVAGEGDTQYF; CDR3 DNA: TGCGCCAGCAGTGAGTCTGTAGCGGGGGAGGGAGATACGCAGTATTTT
clone size: .; J gene: TRBJ2-7; V gene: TRBV6-1; D gene: .; CDR3 protein: CASSYHGVHEQYF; CDR3 DNA: TGTGCCAGCAGTTACCACGGCGTACACGAGCAGTACTTC
clone size: .; J gene: TRBJ2-3; V gene: TRBV6-6; D gene: TRBD2; CDR3 protein: CASSYSLAGGGDTQYF; CDR3 DNA: TGTGCCAGCAGTTACTCGTTAGCGGGGGGTGGAGATACGCAGTATTTT
clone size: few; J gene: TRBJ2-7; V gene: TRBV7-9; D gene: TRBD2; CDR3 protein: CASSSTALGAPGGEQYF; CDR3 DNA: TGTGCCAGCAGCTCTACCGCCCTAGGGGCTCCGGGGGGCGAGCAGTACTTC
clone size: .; J gene: TRBJ2-1; V gene: TRBV12-3/TRBV12-4; D gene: TRBD2; CDR3 protein: CASRVAGGGEQFF; CDR3 DNA: TGTGCCAGCAGGGTAGCGGGGGGAGGTGAGCAGTTCTTC
clone size: .; J gene: TRBJ1-3; V gene: TRBV27; D gene: .; CDR3 protein: CASSGDFSGNTIYF; CDR3 DNA: TGTGCCAGCAGTGGGGATTTCTCTGGAAACACCATATATTTT
clone size: .; J gene: TRBJ1-1; V gene: TRBV24-1; D gene: .; CDR3 protein: CATSYPDGEGGAFF; CDR3 DNA: TGTGCCACCAGCTACCCTGACGGAGAAGGAGGGGCTTTCTTT
clone size: few; J gene: TRBJ2-3; V gene: TRBV5-4; D gene: TRBD2; CDR3 protein: CASSSPFGASGGASTDTQYF; CDR3 DNA: TGTGCCAGCAGCTCCCCCTTTGGGGCTAGCGGGGGGGCTAGCACAGATACGCAGTATTTT
clone size: .; J gene: TRBJ2-1; V gene: TRBV24-1; D gene: TRBD2; CDR3 protein: CATRRTSGGNEQFF; CDR3 DNA: TGTGCCACCCGGAGGACTAGCGGGGGGAATGAGCAGTTCTTC
clone size: many; J gene: TRBJ1-5; V gene: TRBV7-8; D gene: TRBD1; CDR3 protein: CASSQGQGVNQPQHF; CDR3 DNA: TGTGCCAGCAGCCAGGGACAGGGAGTCAATCAGCCCCAGCATTTT
clone size: .; J gene: TRBJ2-7; V gene: TRBV5-5; D gene: .; CDR3 protein: CASSASGSEQYF; CDR3 DNA: TGTGCCAGCAGCGCGTCAGGGTCCGAGCAGTACTTC
clone size: few; J gene: TRBJ2-3; V gene: TRBV7-9; D gene: .; CDR3 protein: CASSLDGRTDTQYF; CDR3 DNA: TGTGCCAGCAGCTTAGATGGGAGGACAGATACGCAGTATTTT
clone size: .; J gene: TRBJ1-4; V gene: TRBV4-1; D gene: .; CDR3 protein: CASSRSLETNEKLFF; CDR3 DNA: TGCGCCAGCAGCCGCTCTCTGGAGACTAATGAAAAACTGTTTTTT
clone size: .; J gene: TRBJ2-1; V gene: TRBV20-1; D gene: TRBD1; CDR3 protein: CSAGTGLYNEQFF; CDR3 DNA: TGCAGTGCAGGGACAGGGCTCTACAATGAGCAGTTCTTC
clone size: .; J gene: TRBJ1-1; V gene: TRBV12-3/TRBV12-4; D gene: .; CDR3 protein: CASSFTHTEAFF; CDR3 DNA: TGTGCCAGCAGTTTCACTCACACTGAAGCTTTCTTT
clone size: .; J gene: TRBJ2-7; V gene: TRBV12-5; D gene: .; CDR3 protein: CASGAGTLSSEQYF; CDR3 DNA: TGTGCTAGTGGGGCCGGGACCCTAAGTAGCGAGCAGTACTTC
clone size: .; J gene: TRBJ1-2; V gene: TRBV6-6; D gene: .; CDR3 protein: CASFSPLGGGINYGYTF; CDR3 DNA: TGTGCCAGCTTTTCACCCCTAGGGGGGGGAATTAACTATGGCTACACCTTC
clone size: .; J gene: TRBJ2-2; V gene: TRBV27; D gene: .; CDR3 protein: CASSRGSPGELFF; CDR3 DNA: TGTGCCAGCAGCCGGGGGTCCCCCGGGGAGCTGTTTTTT
clone size: .; J gene: TRBJ2-1; V gene: TRBV20-1; D gene: TRBD2; CDR3 protein: CSARGEGLAGRTTLRVDEQFF; CDR3 DNA: TGCAGTGCTCGGGGTGAAGGACTAGCGGGGCGAACGACCCTGAGGGTTGATGAGCAGTTCTTC
clone size: once; J gene: TRBJ2-7; V gene: TRBV27; D gene: .; CDR3 protein: CASSFSDSSYEQYF; CDR3 DNA: TGTGCCAGCAGTTTTTCGGACAGCTCCTACGAGCAGTACTTC
clone size: .; J gene: TRBJ1-5; V gene: TRBV4-1; D gene: .; CDR3 protein: CASSQEHNSNQPQHF; CDR3 DNA: TGCGCCAGCAGCCAGGAACATAATAGCAATCAGCCCCAGCATTTT
clone size: once; J gene: TRBJ2-1; V gene: TRBV9; D gene: TRBD2; CDR3 protein: CASSVADGGINEQFF; CDR3 DNA: TGTGCCAGCAGCGTAGCTGACGGGGGGATCAATGAGCAGTTCTTC
clone size: few; J gene: TRBJ2-3; V gene: TRBV12-3/TRBV12-4; D gene: .; CDR3 protein: CASSFLHSASTDTQYF; CDR3 DNA: TGTGCCAGCAGTTTTCTCCACAGTGCTAGCACAGATACGCAGTATTTT
clone size: .; J gene: TRBJ2-3; V gene: TRBV6-2/TRBV6-3; D gene: .; CDR3 protein: CASISGGLQYF; CDR3 DNA: TGTGCCAGCATTTCAGGGGGGCTGCAGTATTTT
clone size: .; J gene: TRBJ1-2; V gene: TRBV6-5; D gene: .; CDR3 protein: CASSYSRDRRRGNYGYTF; CDR3 DNA: TGTGCCAGCAGTTACTCGAGAGACAGGCGCCGGGGGAACTATGGCTACACCTTC
clone size: .; J gene: TRBJ1-2; V gene: TRBV6-6; D gene: .; CDR3 protein: CASSFTTTTYGYTF; CDR3 DNA: TGTGCCAGCAGTTTCACGACTACCACCTATGGCTACACCTTC
clone size: few; J gene: TRBJ2-5; V gene: TRBV20-1; D gene: .; CDR3 protein: CSAQRWDTGVGETQYF; CDR3 DNA: TGCAGTGCTCAGAGGTGGGACACCGGCGTTGGGGAGACCCAGTACTTC
clone size: .; J gene: TRBJ2-1; V gene: TRBV27; D gene: .; CDR3 protein: CASSPRGWEFSYNEQFF; CDR3 DNA: TGTGCCAGCAGTCCCCGCGGTTGGGAATTCTCCTACAATGAGCAGTTCTTC
clone size: few; J gene: TRBJ2-7; V gene: TRBV5-8; D gene: .; CDR3 protein: CASNHGFHEQYF; CDR3 DNA: TGTGCCAGCAACCATGGATTCCACGAGCAGTACTTC
clone size: .; J gene: TRBJ2-1; V gene: TRBV19; D gene: TRBD2; CDR3 protein: CASAFTSVTPYNEQFF; CDR3 DNA: TGTGCCAGTGCCTTTACTAGCGTAACGCCCTACAATGAGCAGTTCTTC
clone size: few; J gene: TRBJ2-3; V gene: TRBV27; D gene: .; CDR3 protein: CASSFGGGMGDTQYF; CDR3 DNA: TGTGCCAGCAGTTTCGGTGGGGGGATGGGAGATACGCAGTATTTT
clone size: few; J gene: TRBJ2-6; V gene: TRBV27; D gene: .; CDR3 protein: CASKGGAGANVLTF; CDR3 DNA: TGTGCCAGCAAGGGGGGGGCTGGGGCCAACGTCCTGACTTTC
clone size: .; J gene: TRBJ2-2; V gene: TRBV27; D gene: .; CDR3 protein: CASFGVGGELFF; CDR3 DNA: TGTGCCAGTTTCGGGGTTGGCGGGGAGCTGTTTTTT
clone size: many; J gene: TRBJ1-2; V gene: TRBV7-9; D gene: .; CDR3 protein: CASSPGTPFLNYGYTF; CDR3 DNA: TGTGCCAGCAGCCCCGGGACTCCCTTTCTCAACTATGGCTACACCTTC
clone size: many; J gene: TRBJ2-7; V gene: TRBV7-2; D gene: TRBD1; CDR3 protein: CASSLAQGNYEQYF; CDR3 DNA: TGTGCCAGCAGCTTAGCACAGGGGAACTACGAGCAGTACTTC
clone size: .; J gene: TRBJ2-7; V gene: TRBV19; D gene: TRBD1; CDR3 protein: CASSTRQGAYEQYF; CDR3 DNA: TGTGCCAGTAGTACACGACAGGGGGCCTACGAGCAGTACTTC
clone size: .; J gene: TRBJ2-5; V gene: TRBV3-1; D gene: TRBD1; CDR3 protein: CASSQRTGGKQETQYF; CDR3 DNA: TGTGCCAGCAGCCAACGGACAGGGGGAAAGCAAGAGACCCAGTACTTC
clone size: .; J gene: TRBJ1-1; V gene: TRBV5-6; D gene: .; CDR3 protein: CASSLGAHEAFF; CDR3 DNA: TGTGCCAGCAGCTTGGGGGCACATGAAGCTTTCTTT
clone size: many; J gene: TRBJ2-7; V gene: TRBV7-9; D gene: .; CDR3 protein: CASTGAETYEQYF; CDR3 DNA: TGTGCCAGCACCGGGGCAGAAACCTACGAGCAGTACTTC
clone size: .; J gene: TRBJ2-3; V gene: TRBV6-2/TRBV6-3; D gene: .; CDR3 protein: CASSGSDTQYF; CDR3 DNA: TGTGCCAGCAGTGGGTCAGATACGCAGTATTTT